The sequence of this T cell receptor (beta chain) was determined in a study of shared clonotypes between healthy human individuals. Study results and limitations: In having few donors, the study represented limited genetic and exposure-history diversity. Naive subsets typically showed greater estimated richness than memory subsets.

Sequencing was performed with immunoSEQ multiplex PCR; in TCRdb, only in-frame clones are kept and a portion is missing. The sample includes millions of clones, about 93% of them seen just once. A word on this clone: Its specificity is unknown.

Naive CD8 cells lacked CD45RO, underwent positive selection for CCR7 and left out terminally differentiated effector memory CD45RA+ cells. The germline V gene has CDR1 SEHNR and CDR2 FQNEAQ (reference sequence). The germline V and J ends were trimmed by 3 bases and 4 bases, with 9 bases remaining between them. CDR3 length: 13 amino acids. The chain has TRBV7-9 and TRBJ1-2; TRBD1 might be the D (6 bases). The receptor was derived from a man aged 18 to 30 in good health. Some clones in this sample may be carry-over from other donors' samples. Material for sequencing was naive CD8+ T cells from PBMCs. This CDR3 reads CASSFSTGYGYTF. The CDR3 region has the DNA TGTGCCAGCAGCTTCTCGACAGGCTATGGCTACACCTTC.